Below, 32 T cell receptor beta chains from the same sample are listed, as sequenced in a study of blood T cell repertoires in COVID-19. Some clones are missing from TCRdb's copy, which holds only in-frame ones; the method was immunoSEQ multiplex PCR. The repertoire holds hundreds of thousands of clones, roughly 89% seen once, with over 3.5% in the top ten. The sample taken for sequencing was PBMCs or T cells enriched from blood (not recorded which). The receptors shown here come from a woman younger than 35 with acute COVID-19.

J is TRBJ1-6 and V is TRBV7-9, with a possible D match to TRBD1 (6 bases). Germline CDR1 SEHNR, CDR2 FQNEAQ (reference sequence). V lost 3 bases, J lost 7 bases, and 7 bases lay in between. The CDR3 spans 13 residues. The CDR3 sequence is CASSLQGNSPLHF. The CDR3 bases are TGTGCCAGCAGCTTGCAGGGGAATTCACCCCTCCACTTT.

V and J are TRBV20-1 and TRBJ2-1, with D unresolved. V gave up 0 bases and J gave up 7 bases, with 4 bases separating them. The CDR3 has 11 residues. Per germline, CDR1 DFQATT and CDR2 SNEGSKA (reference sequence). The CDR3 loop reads CSARDQNEQFF. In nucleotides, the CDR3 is TGCAGTGCTAGAGACCAGAATGAGCAGTTCTTC.

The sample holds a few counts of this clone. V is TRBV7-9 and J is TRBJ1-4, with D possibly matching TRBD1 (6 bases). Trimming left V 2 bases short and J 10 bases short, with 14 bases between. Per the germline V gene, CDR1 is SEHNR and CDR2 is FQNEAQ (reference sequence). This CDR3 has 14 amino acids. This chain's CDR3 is CASSLTAGDGKLFF. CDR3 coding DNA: TGTGCCAGCAGCTTAACGGCAGGGGACGGAAAACTGTTTTTT.

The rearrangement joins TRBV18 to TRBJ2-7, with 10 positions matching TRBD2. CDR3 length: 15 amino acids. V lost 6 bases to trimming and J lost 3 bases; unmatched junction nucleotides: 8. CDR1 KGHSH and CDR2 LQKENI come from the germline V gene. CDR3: CASSIDSGRFYEQYF. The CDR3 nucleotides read TGTGCCAGCTCCATCGATAGCGGGAGGTTCTACGAGCAGTACTTC.

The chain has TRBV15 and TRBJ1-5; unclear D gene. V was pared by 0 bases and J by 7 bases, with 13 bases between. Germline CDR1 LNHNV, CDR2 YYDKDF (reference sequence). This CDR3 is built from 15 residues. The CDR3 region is CATSRDLGVGQPQHF. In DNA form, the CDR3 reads TGTGCCACCAGCAGAGATCTCGGGGTTGGACAGCCCCAGCATTTT.

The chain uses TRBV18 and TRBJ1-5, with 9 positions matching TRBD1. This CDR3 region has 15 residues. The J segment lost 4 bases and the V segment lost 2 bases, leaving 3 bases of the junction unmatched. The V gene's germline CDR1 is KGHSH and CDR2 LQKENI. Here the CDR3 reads CASSPGTGYNQPQHF. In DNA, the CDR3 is TGTGCCAGCTCACCAGGGACAGGGTATAATCAGCCCCAGCATTTT.

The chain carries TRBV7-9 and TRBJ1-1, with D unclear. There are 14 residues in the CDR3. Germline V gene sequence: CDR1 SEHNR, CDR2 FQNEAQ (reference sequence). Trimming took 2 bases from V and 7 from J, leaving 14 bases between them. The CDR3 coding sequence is TGTGCCAGCAGCTTAATAACGGGAAGGGATGAAGCTTTCTTT. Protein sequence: CASSLITGRDEAFF.

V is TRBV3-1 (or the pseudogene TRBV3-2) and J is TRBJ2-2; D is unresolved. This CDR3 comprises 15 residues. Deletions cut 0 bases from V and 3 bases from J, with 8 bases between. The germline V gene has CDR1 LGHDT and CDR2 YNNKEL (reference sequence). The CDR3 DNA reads TGTGCCAGCAGCCAAGAACAACTACACACCGGGGAGCTGTTTTTT. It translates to CASSQEQLHTGELFF.

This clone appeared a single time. The CDR3 sequence is CATSDPGTSRDEQFF. The DNA of the CDR3 is TGTGCCACCAGTGACCCTGGGACTTCAAGGGATGAGCAGTTCTTC. The chain employs TRBV24-1 and TRBJ2-1; perhaps TRBD2 as D (6 bases). The germline V gene has CDR1 KGHDR and CDR2 SFDVKD. The CDR3 has 15 residues. V shed 4 bases and J shed 8 bases, with 17 bases lying between them.

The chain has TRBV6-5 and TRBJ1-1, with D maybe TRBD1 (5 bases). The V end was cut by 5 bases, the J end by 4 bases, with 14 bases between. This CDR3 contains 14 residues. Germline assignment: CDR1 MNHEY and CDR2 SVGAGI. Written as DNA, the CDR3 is TGTGCCAGCAGTAGACAAACCGGGGGCACTGAAGCTTTCTTT. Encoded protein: CASSRQTGGTEAFF.

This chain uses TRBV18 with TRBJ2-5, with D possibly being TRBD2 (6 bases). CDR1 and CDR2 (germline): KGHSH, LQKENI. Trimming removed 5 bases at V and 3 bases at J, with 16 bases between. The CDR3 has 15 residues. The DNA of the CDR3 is TGTGCCAGCTCAGGCTACTCCGGGACTGAAGAGACCCAGTACTTC. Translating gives CASSGYSGTEETQYF.

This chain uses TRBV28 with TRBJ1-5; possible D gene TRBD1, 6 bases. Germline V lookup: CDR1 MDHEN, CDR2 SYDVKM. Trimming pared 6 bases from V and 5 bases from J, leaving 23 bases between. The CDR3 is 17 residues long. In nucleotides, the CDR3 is TGTGCCAGCAGCCCTGGGACACGGTGGGGGAGCCATCAGCCCCAGCATTTT. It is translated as CASSPGTRWGSHQPQHF. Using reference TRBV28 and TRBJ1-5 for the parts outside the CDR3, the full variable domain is DVKVTQSSRYLVKRTGEKVFLECVQDMDHENMFWYRQDPGLGLRLIYFSYDVKMKEKGDIPEGYSVSREKKERFSLILESASTNQTSMYLCASSPGTRWGSHQPQHFGDGTRLSIL.

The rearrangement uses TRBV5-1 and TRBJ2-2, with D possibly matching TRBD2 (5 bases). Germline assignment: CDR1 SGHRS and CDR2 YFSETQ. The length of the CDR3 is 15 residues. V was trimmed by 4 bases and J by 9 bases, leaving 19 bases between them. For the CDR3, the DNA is TGCGCCAGCAGCCCCCTCGGGGAAATAGCCAGGGAGCTGTTTTTT. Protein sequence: CASSPLGEIARELFF. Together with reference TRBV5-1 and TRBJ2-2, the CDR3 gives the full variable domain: KAGVTQTPRYLIKTRGQQVTLSCSPISGHRSVSWYQQTPGQGLQFLFEYFSETQRNKGNFPGRFSGRQFSNSRSEMNVSTLELGDSALYLCASSPLGEIARELFFGEGSRLTVL.

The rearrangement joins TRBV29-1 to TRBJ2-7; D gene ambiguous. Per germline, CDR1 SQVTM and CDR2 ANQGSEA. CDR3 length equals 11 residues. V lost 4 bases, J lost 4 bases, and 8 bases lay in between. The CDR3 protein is CSVVERYEQYF. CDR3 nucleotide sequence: TGCAGCGTTGTGGAGAGATACGAGCAGTACTTC.

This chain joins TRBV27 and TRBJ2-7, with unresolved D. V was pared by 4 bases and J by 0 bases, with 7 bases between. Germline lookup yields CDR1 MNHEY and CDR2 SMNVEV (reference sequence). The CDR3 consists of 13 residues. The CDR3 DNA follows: TGTGCCAGCAGTTGGCGGCTCTCCTACGAGCAGTACTTC. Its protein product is CASSWRLSYEQYF.

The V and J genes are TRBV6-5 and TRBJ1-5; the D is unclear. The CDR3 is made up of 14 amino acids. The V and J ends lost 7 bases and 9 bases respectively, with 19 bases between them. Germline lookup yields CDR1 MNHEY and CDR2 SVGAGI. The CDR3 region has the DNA TGTGCCAGCATGGAATCAGGTCCTCCGTTGCCCCAGCATTTT. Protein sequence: CASMESGPPLPQHF.

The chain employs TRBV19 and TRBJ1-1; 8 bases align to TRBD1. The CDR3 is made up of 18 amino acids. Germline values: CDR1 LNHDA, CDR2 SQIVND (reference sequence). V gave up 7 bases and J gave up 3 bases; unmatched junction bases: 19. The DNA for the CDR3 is TGTGCCAGTACCCTGCGCCCCCTCACAGGGGGAAGGGACACTGAAGCTTTCTTT. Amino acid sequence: CASTLRPLTGGRDTEAFF.

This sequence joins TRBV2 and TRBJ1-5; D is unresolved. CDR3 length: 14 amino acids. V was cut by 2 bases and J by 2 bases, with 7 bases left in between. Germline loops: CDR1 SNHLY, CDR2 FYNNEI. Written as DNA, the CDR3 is TGTGCCAGCAGTGAAAGGCAGGGCAATCAGCCCCAGCATTTT. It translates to CASSERQGNQPQHF.

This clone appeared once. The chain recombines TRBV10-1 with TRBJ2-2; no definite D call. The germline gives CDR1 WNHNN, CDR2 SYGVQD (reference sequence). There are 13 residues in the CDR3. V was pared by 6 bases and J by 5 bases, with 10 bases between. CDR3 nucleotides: TGCGCCAGCAGGCTTGGAGTTACCGGGGAGCTGTTTTTT. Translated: CASRLGVTGELFF.

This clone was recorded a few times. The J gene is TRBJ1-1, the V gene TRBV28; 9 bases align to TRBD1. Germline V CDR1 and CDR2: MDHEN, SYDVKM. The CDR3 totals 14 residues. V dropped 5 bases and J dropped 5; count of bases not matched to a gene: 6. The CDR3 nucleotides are TGTGCCAGCAGTCCCTACGACAGGGGGACTGAAGCTTTCTTT. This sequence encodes CASSPYDRGTEAFF.

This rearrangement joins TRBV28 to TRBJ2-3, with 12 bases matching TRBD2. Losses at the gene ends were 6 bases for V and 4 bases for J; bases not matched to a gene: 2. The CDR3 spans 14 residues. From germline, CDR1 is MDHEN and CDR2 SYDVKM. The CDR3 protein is CASRLAGGSDTQYF. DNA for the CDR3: TGTGCCAGCAGACTAGCGGGAGGATCAGATACGCAGTATTTT. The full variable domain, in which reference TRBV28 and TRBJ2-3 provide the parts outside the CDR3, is DVKVTQSSRYLVKRTGEKVFLECVQDMDHENMFWYRQDPGLGLRLIYFSYDVKMKEKGDIPEGYSVSREKKERFSLILESASTNQTSMYLCASRLAGGSDTQYFGPGTRLTVL.

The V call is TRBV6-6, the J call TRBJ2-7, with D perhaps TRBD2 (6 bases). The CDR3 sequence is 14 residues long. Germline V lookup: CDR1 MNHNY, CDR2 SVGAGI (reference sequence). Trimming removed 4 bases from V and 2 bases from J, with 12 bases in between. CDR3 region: CASSSGTETYEQYF. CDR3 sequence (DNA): TGTGCCAGCAGTTCCGGGACTGAAACCTACGAGCAGTACTTC.

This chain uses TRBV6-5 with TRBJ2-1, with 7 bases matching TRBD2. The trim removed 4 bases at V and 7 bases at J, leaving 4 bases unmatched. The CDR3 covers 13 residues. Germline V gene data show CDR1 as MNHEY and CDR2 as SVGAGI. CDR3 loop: CASSSAGGNEQFF. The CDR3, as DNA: TGTGCCAGCAGTTCCGCCGGGGGGAATGAGCAGTTCTTC.

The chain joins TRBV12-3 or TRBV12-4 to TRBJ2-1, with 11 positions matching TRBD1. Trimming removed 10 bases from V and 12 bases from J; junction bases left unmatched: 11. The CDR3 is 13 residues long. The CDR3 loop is CATRTGGSLRQFF. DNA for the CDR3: TGTGCCACCAGGACAGGGGGCTCGCTAAGGCAGTTCTTC.

The CDR3 spells CAISVSVHEQYF. The CDR3 DNA is TGTGCCATCAGTGTTTCGGTGCACGAGCAGTACTTC. The rearrangement links TRBV10-3 to TRBJ2-7; D gene ambiguous. Germline CDR1 and CDR2: ENHRY and SYGVKD. The CDR3 has 12 amino acids. Trimming removed 4 bases at V and 5 bases at J, with 9 bases between.

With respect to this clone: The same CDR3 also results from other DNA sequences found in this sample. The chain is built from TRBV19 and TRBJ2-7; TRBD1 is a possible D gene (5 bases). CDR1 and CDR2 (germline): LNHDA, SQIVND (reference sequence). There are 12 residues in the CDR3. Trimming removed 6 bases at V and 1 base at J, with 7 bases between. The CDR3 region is CASSPGSYEQYF. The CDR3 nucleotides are TGTGCCAGTAGCCCAGGGTCCTACGAGCAGTACTTC. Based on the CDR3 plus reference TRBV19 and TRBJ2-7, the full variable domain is DGGITQSPKYLFRKEGQNVTLSCEQNLNHDAMYWYRQDPGQGLRLIYYSQIVNDFQKGDIAEGYSVSREKKESFPLTVTSAQKNPTAFYLCASSPGSYEQYFGPGTRLTVT.

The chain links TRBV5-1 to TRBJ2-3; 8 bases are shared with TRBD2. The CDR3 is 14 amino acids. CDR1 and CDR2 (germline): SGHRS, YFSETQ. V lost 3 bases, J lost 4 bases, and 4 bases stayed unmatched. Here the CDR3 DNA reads TGCGCCAGCAGCTCGGGACTAGACCCAGATACGCAGTATTTT. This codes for CASSSGLDPDTQYF. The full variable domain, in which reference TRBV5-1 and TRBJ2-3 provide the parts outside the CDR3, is KAGVTQTPRYLIKTRGQQVTLSCSPISGHRSVSWYQQTPGQGLQFLFEYFSETQRNKGNFPGRFSGRQFSNSRSEMNVSTLELGDSALYLCASSSGLDPDTQYFGPGTRLTVL.

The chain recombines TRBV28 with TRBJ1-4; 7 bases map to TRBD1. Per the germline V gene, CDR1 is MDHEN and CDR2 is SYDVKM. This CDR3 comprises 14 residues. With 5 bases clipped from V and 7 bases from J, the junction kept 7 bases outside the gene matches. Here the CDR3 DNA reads TGTGCCAGCAGTGCCCGACAGGGTTCTGAAAAACTGTTTTTT. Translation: CASSARQGSEKLFF.

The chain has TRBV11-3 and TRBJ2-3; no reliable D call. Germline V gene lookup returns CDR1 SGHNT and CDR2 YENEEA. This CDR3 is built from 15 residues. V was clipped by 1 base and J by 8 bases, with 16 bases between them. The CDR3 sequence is CASSLATLIRPTQYF. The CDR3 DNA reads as TGTGCCAGCAGCTTAGCGACACTGATCCGCCCTACGCAGTATTTT. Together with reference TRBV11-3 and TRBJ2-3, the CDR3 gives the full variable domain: EAGVVQSPRYKIIEKKQPVAFWCNPISGHNTLYWYLQNLGQGPELLIRYENEEAVDDSQLPKDRFSAERLKGVDSTLKIQPAELGDSAVYLCASSLATLIRPTQYFGPGTRLTVL.

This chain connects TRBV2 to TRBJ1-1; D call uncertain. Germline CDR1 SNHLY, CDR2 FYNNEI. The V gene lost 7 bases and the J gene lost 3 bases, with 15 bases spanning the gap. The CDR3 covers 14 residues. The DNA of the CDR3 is TGTGCCAGCAAGAAGGGTCTCGGGGACACTGAAGCTTTCTTT. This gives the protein CASKKGLGDTEAFF. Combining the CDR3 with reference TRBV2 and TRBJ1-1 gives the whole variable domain EPEVTQTPSHQVTQMGQEVILRCVPISNHLYFYWYRQILGQKVEFLVSFYNNEISEKSEIFDDQFSVERPDGSNFTLKIRSTKLEDSAMYFCASKKGLGDTEAFFGQGTRLTVV.

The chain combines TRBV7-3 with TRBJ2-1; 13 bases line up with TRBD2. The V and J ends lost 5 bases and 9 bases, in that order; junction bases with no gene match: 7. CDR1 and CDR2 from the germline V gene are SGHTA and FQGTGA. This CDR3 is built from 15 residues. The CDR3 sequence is CASSTTGLAGSEQFF. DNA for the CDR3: TGTGCCAGCAGCACCACGGGACTAGCGGGAAGTGAGCAGTTCTTC.

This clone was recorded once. CDR3 amino acids: CASSFATTGNTIYF. DNA of the CDR3: TGTGCCAGCAGTTTCGCCACGACAGGAAACACCATATATTTT. This chain links TRBV28 with TRBJ1-3, with no clear D. The CDR3 extends over 14 amino acids. Germline CDR1 and CDR2: MDHEN and SYDVKM. V lost 3 bases and J 4 bases, leaving 10 bases between the germline ends. Variable domain in full (rest from reference TRBV28 and TRBJ1-3): DVKVTQSSRYLVKRTGEKVFLECVQDMDHENMFWYRQDPGLGLRLIYFSYDVKMKEKGDIPEGYSVSREKKERFSLILESASTNQTSMYLCASSFATTGNTIYFGEGSWLTVV.